This TCR beta chain was sequenced for a study of T cells in Graves' hyperthyroidism and ophthalmopathy. Study observations and caveats: Ophthalmopathy stood apart from stable hyperthyroidism in a 13 V-J model. Blood also showed most of the thyroid clonotypes that were expanded above 0.001.

Concerning this clonotype: Its specificity is not known.

It was RNA transcripts that yielded the amplified TCR beta CDR3 regions. The TCR CDR3 first-round RT-PCR relied on the HTBI primer set. Using its own MiXCR run on the multiplex PCR reads, TCRdb lists one record per CDR3 protein. The sample consists of a few hundred thousand distinct CDR3 sequences, 11% to 15% of them appearing once. The receptor comes from a middle-aged woman with Graves' hyperthyroidism. Sequencing was done on a sample of blood.

Here the CDR3 DNA reads TGTGCCAGCAGCTTCCTGACAGGGGACACTGAAGCTTTCTTT. Translated, it gives CASSFLTGDTEAFF. The chain has TRBV7-9 and TRBJ1-1, with 8 bases matching TRBD1. The germline V gene encodes CDR1 SEHNR and CDR2 FQNEAQ (reference sequence). V shed 3 bases, J shed 3 bases, and the junction held 3 bases outside the gene matches. The CDR3 contains 14 residues.